The 28 T cell receptor beta chains below come from one sample, sequenced in a study of CD8+CD57+ T cells in acquired aplastic anemia. Genomic DNA was employed as the template in profiling TCR beta VDJ and CDR3. One entry per CDR3 protein, called by TCRdb with MiXCR from the reads. This sample yields about 81,000 distinct CDR3 sequences, of which under 50% are seen a single time; over 50% belongs to the top ten. The sequencing input was sorted CD4+, CD8+, or CD8+CD57+ T cells (not recorded which) from PBMCs. All receptors come from a human donor in good health, serving as a control.

This clonotype was picked up many times. The J gene is TRBJ2-7, the V gene TRBV10-3; D not resolved. CDR3 size: 13 residues. Germline CDR1 reads ENHRY; CDR2 reads SYGVKD. Trimming removed 5 bases from V and 2 bases from J, with 10 bases in between. The CDR3: CAISKDGTYEQYF. CDR3 sequence (DNA): TGTGCCATCAGTAAGGACGGAACCTACGAGCAGTACTTC.

This clonotype was counted ten times or more. This chain connects TRBV29-1 to TRBJ2-7; D call uncertain. Trimming took off 7 bases at V and 0 bases at J, with 7 bases between the two ends. CDR1 and CDR2 (germline): SQVTM, ANQGSEA. CDR3 size: 11 residues. For the CDR3, the DNA is TGCAGCGCTATAGCCTCCTACGAGCAGTACTTC. This codes for CSAIASYEQYF.

This clonotype was recorded at least ten times. The chain recombines TRBV9 with TRBJ1-1; no definite D call. The germline V gene has CDR1 SGDLS and CDR2 YYNGEE. CDR3 length: 14 amino acids. The germline V and J ends were trimmed by 4 bases and 3 bases, with 13 bases remaining between them. CDR3 region: CASSTSAGYTEAFF. Written as DNA, the CDR3 is TGTGCCAGCAGCACTAGTGCAGGTTACACTGAAGCTTTCTTT.

This clonotype was picked up many times. The chain couples TRBV29-1 to TRBJ1-1; D is undetermined. The CDR3 covers 12 residues. Trimming shortened V by 3 bases and J by 8 bases, and 13 bases separated the two germline ends. CDR1 and CDR2 (germline): SQVTM, ANQGSEA. For the CDR3, the DNA is TGCAGCGTTGATAGTAGCAGAAAAGAAGCTTTCTTT. Protein product: CSVDSSRKEAFF.

The V and J genes are TRBV6-1 and TRBJ2-7; the D is unclear. This CDR3 is 14 amino acids long. V was pared by 2 bases and J by 1 base, with 9 bases between. Germline CDR1 and CDR2: MNHNS and SASEGT. DNA of the CDR3: TGTGCCAGCAGTGAAATGAGCGCTTCCTACGAGCAGTACTTC. Translated, it gives CASSEMSASYEQYF.

On this clonotype itself: A single base separates this from a much larger clone, so it may be a read error. The chain links TRBV12-3 or TRBV12-4 to TRBJ2-1; 7 bases align to TRBD2. There are 16 residues in the CDR3. The CDR3 DNA reads TGTGCCAGCAGTTCGGGCAGGGAAGGGGACTACAATGGGCAGTTCTTC. It yields the protein CASSSGREGDYNGQFF.

The table lists this clonotype with many counts. The CDR3 coding sequence is TGTGCCAGCAGCTTATTAGGCACTGAAGCTTTCTTT. Amino acids: CASSLLGTEAFF. This chain connects TRBV7-9 to TRBJ1-1, with D unclear. With 2 bases removed from V and 4 bases from J, the gap between germline ends came to 5 bases. Germline lookup yields CDR1 SEHNR and CDR2 FQNEAQ (reference sequence). This CDR3 spans 12 amino acids. Filled out from reference TRBV7-9 and TRBJ1-1, the complete variable domain reads DTGVSQNPRHKITKRGQNVTFRCDPISEHNRLYWYRQTLGQGPEFLTYFQNEAQLEKSRLLSDRFSAERPKGSFSTLEIQRTEQGDSAMYLCASSLLGTEAFFGQGTRLTVV.

There are many counts of this clonotype. V gene TRBV5-1 combines with J gene TRBJ2-1; possibly TRBD1 for D (6 bases). Trimming left V 4 bases short and J 5 bases short, with 19 bases between. The length of the CDR3 is 16 residues. Germline V gene lookup returns CDR1 SGHRS and CDR2 YFSETQ. The DNA of the CDR3 is TGCGCCAGCAGCCCCCGGGGACAAGGGATCAACAATGAGCAGTTCTTC. As protein: CASSPRGQGINNEQFF.

This clonotype was observed many times. The chain couples TRBV20-1 to TRBJ2-7; weak D call: TRBD1 (6 bases). Germline V gene sequence: CDR1 DFQATT, CDR2 SNEGSKA (reference sequence). This CDR3 spans 17 amino acids. V was pared by 1 base and J by 2 bases, with 21 bases between. The CDR3 region is CSARAILTGGNAYEQYF. CDR3 DNA: TGCAGTGCTAGAGCCATCCTGACAGGTGGGAACGCCTACGAGCAGTACTTC.

A word on this clonotype: The missing conserved phenylalanine or tryptophan at the end of this CDR3 makes a read error likely. The rearrangement uses TRBV20-1 and TRBJ2-7, with D perhaps matching TRBD1 or TRBD2 (5 bases each). CDR1 and CDR2 (germline): DFQATT, SNEGSKA (reference sequence). CDR3 length: 13 amino acids. The DNA of the CDR3 is TGCAGTGCTAGATCCGGGGACGTCTACGGGCAGTACCTC. Residues: CSARSGDVYGQYL.

This clonotype has a handful of counts. The chain couples TRBV25-1 to TRBJ1-5; no firm D call. The CDR3 has 13 residues. The germline V gene encodes CDR1 MGHDK and CDR2 SYGVNS. Trimming cost V 4 bases and J 4 bases, with 8 bases left between them. The CDR3: CASSGGANQPQHF. CDR3 nucleotides: TGTGCCAGCAGTGGTGGAGCTAATCAGCCCCAGCATTTT.

The chain joins TRBV15 to TRBJ1-1; 7 bases match TRBD1. From germline, CDR1 is LNHNV and CDR2 YYDKDF (reference sequence). V lost 0 bases and J lost 3; bases outside the gene matches: 4. This CDR3 is built from 15 residues. CDR3 coding DNA: TGTGCCACCAGCAGAGATAGAGGGGGCCACACTGAAGCTTTCTTT. Amino acids: CATSRDRGGHTEAFF.

The table lists this clonotype with a few counts. The CDR3 sequence is CASSEGRGIMNTEAFF. The CDR3 DNA reads as TGTGCCAGCTCCGAGGGGCGGGGAATCATGAACACTGAAGCTTTCTTT. V usage is TRBV6-1 and J usage is TRBJ1-1; the D gene is possibly TRBD1 (5 bases). The CDR3 runs 16 residues. Per germline, CDR1 MNHNS and CDR2 SASEGT. Trimming pared 8 bases from V and 0 bases from J, leaving 19 bases between.

This clonotype was counted only a few times. At one of its ends the junction is not consistent with the germline gene, which may arise from a read error. V usage is TRBV10-1 and J usage is TRBJ2-2; 9 bases are a match to TRBD1. This CDR3 is 15 amino acids long. The V gene's germline CDR1 is WNHNN and CDR2 SYGVQD (reference sequence). As DNA, the CDR3 is TGTGCCAGCAGCCAACCGGGACAGGGTGTCGGGGAGCTGTTTTTT. Translating gives CASSQPGQGVGELFF.

Here the CDR3 reads CASSELGTNGNTIYF. CDR3 in DNA: TGTGCCAGCAGTGAACTGGGAACGAATGGAAACACCATATATTTT. This chain joins TRBV25-1 and TRBJ1-3; no firm D call. Trimming left V 2 bases short and J 3 bases short, with 11 bases between. Germline V gives CDR1 MGHDK, CDR2 SYGVNS. The CDR3 length is 15 residues.

In this sample, this clonotype turned up a few times. A much larger clonotype is one base distant, so this may be a read error. The CDR3 loop is CARPGREVDDYTF. The DNA for the CDR3 is TGTGCCAGGCCGGGACGGGAAGTAGATGACTACACCTTC. V gene TRBV5-5 combines with J gene TRBJ1-2; D possibly corresponds to TRBD1 (5 bases). Trimming left V 8 bases short and J 10 bases short, with 21 bases between. Looked up from germline, CDR1 is SGHKS and CDR2 is YYEKEE (reference sequence). There are 13 residues in the CDR3. The full variable domain, rest sourced from reference TRBV5-5 and TRBJ1-2, is DAGVTQSPTHLIKTRGQQVTLRCSPISGHKSVSWYQQVLGQGPQFIFQYYEKEERGRGNFPDRFSARQFPNYSSELNVNALLLGDSALYLCARPGREVDDYTFGSGTRLTVV.

This clonotype occurred a few times. The V call is TRBV11-2, the J call TRBJ2-3, with a possible D match to TRBD1 (6 bases). Trimming took off 3 bases at V and 2 bases at J, with 15 bases between the two ends. Germline V gene sequence: CDR1 SGHAT, CDR2 FQNNGV. The CDR3 is 16 amino acids. The CDR3: CASSLGAGGPTDTQYF. The CDR3 DNA is TGTGCCAGCAGCTTGGGCGCTGGGGGCCCCACAGATACGCAGTATTTT.

Of note for this clonotype: Since a much larger clone is just one base distant, this may be a read error. This rearrangement joins TRBV5-5 to TRBJ2-7, with D tentatively TRBD2 (5 bases). The V gene lost 4 bases and the J gene lost 0 bases, with 11 bases spanning the gap. The CDR3 spans 14 residues. Germline V CDR1 and CDR2: SGHKS, YYEKEE (reference sequence). The chain's CDR3 is CASSMGEGSYEQYF. DNA for the CDR3: TGTGCCAGCAGCATGGGCGAGGGCTCCTACGAGCAGTACTTC.

The rearrangement links TRBV25-1 to TRBJ2-3, with 16 bases matching TRBD2. The CDR3 totals 15 residues. Germline lookup yields CDR1 MGHDK and CDR2 SYGVNS. V lost 8 bases and J lost 1; bases outside the gene matches: 0. The CDR3 reads CASGTSGRGTDTQYF. In DNA, the CDR3 is TGTGCCAGCGGGACTAGCGGGAGGGGCACAGATACGCAGTATTTT.

This clonotype was recorded a few times. A read error may explain this, as a much larger clone is one base away. The V gene is TRBV9, the J gene TRBJ2-5; 7 bases match TRBD2. CDR1 is SGDLS, CDR2 YYNGEE, per germline. The V gene end was trimmed by 3 bases and the J gene end by 2 bases; junction bases not matched to a gene: 7. The CDR3 has 15 amino acids. CDR3 nucleotide sequence: TGTGCCAGCAGCGCGACGGGAGGTCGACAAGAGACCCAGTACTTC. It specifies CASSATGGRQETQYF.

The V gene is TRBV9, the J gene TRBJ1-5; D is uncertain. CDR3 length: 15 residues. V was shortened by 0 bases and J by 4 bases, with 11 bases between the two germline ends. Germline lookup yields CDR1 SGDLS and CDR2 YYNGEE. The CDR3 DNA is TGTGCCAGCAGCGTAGGGGTCTCGAGAAATCAGCCCCAGCATTTT. It translates to CASSVGVSRNQPQHF.

This clonotype was seen repeatedly, ten times or more. J is TRBJ2-7 and V is TRBV6-1, with 7 bases fitting TRBD1. V shed 9 bases and J 2 bases; nucleotides not matched to a gene: 10. The CDR3 length is 14 residues. From germline, CDR1 is MNHNS and CDR2 SASEGT. Here the CDR3 reads CASRGGTDPYEQYF. As DNA, the CDR3 is TGTGCCAGTAGAGGGGGCACCGATCCCTACGAGCAGTACTTC.

Worth noting for this clonotype: No conserved phenylalanine or tryptophan ends this CDR3, so it is likely a read error. This chain joins TRBV12-3 or TRBV12-4 and TRBJ1-2; a weak D match, TRBD1 (5 bases). V gave up 8 bases and J gave up 7 bases, with 20 bases separating them. The CDR3 sequence is 14 residues long. The CDR3 DNA sequence: TGTGCCAGCTGCGGACAAGGGTTAACTCGTGGCTACACCTCC. Its translation: CASCGQGLTRGYTS.

There are many counts of this clonotype. The chain carries TRBV19 and TRBJ2-3, with TRBD1 identical over 9 bases. The CDR3 runs 13 residues. The germline CDR1 and CDR2 sequences are LNHDA and SQIVND (reference sequence). V was pared by 6 bases and J by 3 bases, with 1 base of the junction left unmatched. The DNA of the CDR3 is TGTGCCAGTAGAGACAGGGGGACAGATACGCAGTATTTT. Translation gives CASRDRGTDTQYF. Together with reference TRBV19 and TRBJ2-3, the CDR3 gives the full variable domain: DGGITQSPKYLFRKEGQNVTLSCEQNLNHDAMYWYRQDPGQGLRLIYYSQIVNDFQKGDIAEGYSVSREKKESFPLTVTSAQKNPTAFYLCASRDRGTDTQYFGPGTRLTVL.

The chain couples TRBV19 to TRBJ1-1; D uncertain. This CDR3 is 18 amino acids long. Germline loops: CDR1 LNHDA, CDR2 SQIVND (reference sequence). The V and J ends lost 1 base and 6 bases respectively, with 24 bases between them. The CDR3 sequence: CASSIGSMVGERNAEAFF. CDR3 nucleotides: TGTGCCAGTAGTATAGGATCGATGGTGGGTGAGCGTAACGCTGAAGCTTTCTTT.

In its sample, this clonotype was seen many times. The chain joins TRBV18 to TRBJ2-7, with 7 bases identical to TRBD2. The V gene's germline CDR1 is KGHSH and CDR2 LQKENI. Losses at the gene ends were 3 bases for V and 1 base for J; bases not matched to a gene: 3. The CDR3 length is 14 residues. The CDR3 spells CASSPTSVSYEQYF. CDR3 sequence (DNA): TGTGCCAGCTCACCTACTAGCGTGTCCTACGAGCAGTACTTC.

This clonotype occurred many times. J is TRBJ2-5 and V is TRBV3-1; the D gene could be TRBD1 or TRBD2 (5 bases each). Germline CDR1 and CDR2: LGHDT and YNNKEL (reference sequence). Trimming pared 1 base from V and 4 bases from J, leaving 13 bases between. The CDR3 runs 15 residues. CDR3 sequence reads: CASSQGLAGTETQYF. The CDR3 DNA reads TGTGCCAGCAGCCAAGGTTTAGCTGGGACAGAGACCCAGTACTTC.

This clonotype was detected only a few times. The CDR3 DNA follows: TGTGCCAGCAGCCAAACTTCCCGGGACAATGAGCAGTTCTTC. Translated, it gives CASSQTSRDNEQFF. The chain joins TRBV9 to TRBJ2-1; D gene unclear. V lost 4 bases, J lost 5 bases, and 13 bases lay in between. This CDR3 is built from 14 residues. Germline loops: CDR1 SGDLS, CDR2 YYNGEE.